This T cell receptor beta chain is drawn from a study of Graves' ophthalmopathy and Graves' hyperthyroidism (dated by TCRdb to the late 2010s). For context, the study as a whole: Peripheral blood was collected at initial diagnosis, prior to any treatment. The study used TCR beta repertoire signatures to distinguish Graves' ophthalmopathy from Graves' hyperthyroidism and to predict progression to ophthalmopathy. In total, approximately 130 blood samples were TCR-sequenced: some 40 ophthalmopathy, some 75 hyperthyroidism and some 17 hyperthyroidism-to-ophthalmopathy patients. To explore V-J signatures that distinguish ophthalmopathy from hyperthyroidism, a discovery set of about 99 patients was enrolled, made up of roughly 41 with ophthalmopathy and fewer than 60 with stable hyperthyroidism. An independent validation cohort was composed of some 18 hyperthyroidism patients and around 15 patients who later progressed from hyperthyroidism to ophthalmopathy. In roughly six hyperthyroidism patients, the T-cell repertoires found in thyroid tissue were compared with those found in blood. Once sampling was done, hyperthyroidism patients were given methimazole at a starting dose of 30 mg daily, while ophthalmopathy patients were given high-dose intravenous methylprednisolone. The approximately 98 discovery patients were randomly divided into training and test sets at a 7:3 ratio.

A patient counted as having stable hyperthyroidism if there was no progression to ophthalmopathy within 18 months of follow-up. Hyperthyroidism patients were newly diagnosed, with disease duration under 2 months, and aged 18 to 65 years. Patients were excluded if they had other autoimmune diseases, uncontrolled infections, pregnancy or lactation. Diagnosis relied on clinical symptoms, serum thyroxine, TRAb, thyroid ultrasound and orbital computed tomography. Ficoll-Paque density gradient centrifugation was used to isolate PBMCs from under 11 ml of fresh peripheral blood. Total RNA was extracted using Trizol reagent, and RNA quality was checked on an Agilent 2100 Bioanalyzer. For repertoire sequencing, TCR beta CDR3 regions were amplified from RNA transcripts. The first round of RT-PCR was done with HTBI primers and the Qiagen OneStep RT-PCR kit, and was followed by a second round of multiplex PCR, then size selection and purification. The libraries underwent paired-end sequencing with 100 bp reads on an Illumina HiSeq2000. The authors processed their data as follows. SOAPnuke was used to process the reads, removing any read that contained adapters or uncalled bases, had a mean Phred below 15, or lacked an exact match to the constant primer or identifier. COPE v1.2.5 was used to merge high-quality paired reads. Each unique nucleotide sequence was defined as a clonotype, and clonotypes were aligned to IMGT TRB V, D and J references with MiTCR v1.1. The analysis was limited to V-J combinations with a frequency above 0.0001, which together covered 99.2% of repertoires. For each V-J combination, a TCR clonal expansion and chaos score was defined as the ratio of F50 clonal expansion to chaos observed in the TCRdist matrix. Features were reduced by Welch's t-statistics and random forest to around 14 V-J combinations, which fed a naive Bayes classifier. Thyroid-blood repertoire similarity was quantified with the Morisita-Horn index. TCRdb reprocessing: public reads trimmed at Q25 with fastp, clones called with MiXCR, in-frame beta chains kept. When rows share a CDR3 protein, they turn into one entry using the most common DNA and genes. Clone size and V and J calls follow TCRdb, not the original study. The sample has roughly 380,000 distinct CDR3 sequences on record, 15% to 19% of them singletons. The ten largest clones take up about 7.3% of the sample.

This clonotype came up many times. This clone's antigen is unknown. No base quality values were provided; no much bigger clone lies one nucleotide off. General study outcomes and caveats: Among expanded thyroid clonotypes with frequency above 0.001, most also showed up in blood, which suggests that blood repertoires may reflect the thyroid immune response. No statistical method was used to set the sample size in advance, and the investigators knew which group each participant was assigned to. Ophthalmopathy was separated from stable hyperthyroidism by the 13-signature model with around 88% sensitivity and around 81% specificity in cross-validation and with 80%/75% in the test set. In validation, the model predicted ophthalmopathy progression with more than 70% sensitivity and roughly 72% specificity; more than ten predicted patients were CT-confirmed with GO in a median of about 6.1 months.

The TCR comes from a woman aged 18 to 35 with stable Graves' hyperthyroidism. Donor details come from another sample of the same person, matched by shared clones. The sequenced sample was peripheral blood.

The DNA reads TGTGCCAGCAGCCGTGGCACCGGGACTGAAGCTTTCTTT. The translation is CASSRGTGTEAFF. In this chain, TRBV6-5 is recombined with TRBJ1-1, with no confident D gene call. Counted from cysteine to phenylalanine, this CDR3 has 13 amino acids. Just CDR3 DNA is preserved here, 39 bases in frame from base 1. V drops 6 bases and J drops 5 bases, leaving 13 bases in between. The germline V gene supplies CDR1 MNHEY and CDR2 SVGAGI.